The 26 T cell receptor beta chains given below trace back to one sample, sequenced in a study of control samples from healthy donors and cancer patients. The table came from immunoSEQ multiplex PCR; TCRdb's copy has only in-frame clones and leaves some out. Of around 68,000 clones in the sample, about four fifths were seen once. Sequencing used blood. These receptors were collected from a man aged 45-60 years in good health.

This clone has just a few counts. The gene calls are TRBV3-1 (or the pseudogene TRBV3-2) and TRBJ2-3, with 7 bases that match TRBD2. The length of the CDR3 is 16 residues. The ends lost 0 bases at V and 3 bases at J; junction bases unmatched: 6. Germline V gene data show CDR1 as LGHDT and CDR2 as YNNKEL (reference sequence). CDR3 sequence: CASSQEAGDGTDTQYF. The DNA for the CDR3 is TGTGCCAGCAGCCAAGAGGCGGGAGACGGTACAGATACGCAGTATTTT.

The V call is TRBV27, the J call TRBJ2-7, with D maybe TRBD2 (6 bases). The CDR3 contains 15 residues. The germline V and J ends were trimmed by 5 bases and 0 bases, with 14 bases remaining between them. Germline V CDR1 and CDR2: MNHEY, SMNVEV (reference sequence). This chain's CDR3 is CASSLVAVLSYEQYF. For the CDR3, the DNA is TGTGCCAGCAGTCTCGTAGCGGTGCTCTCCTACGAGCAGTACTTC.

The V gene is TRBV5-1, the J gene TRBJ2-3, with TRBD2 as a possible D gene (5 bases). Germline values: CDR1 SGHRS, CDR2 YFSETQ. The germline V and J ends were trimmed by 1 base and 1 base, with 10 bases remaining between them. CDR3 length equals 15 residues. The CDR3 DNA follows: TGCGCCAGCAGCTTGCAAGCGGAGGGCACAGATACGCAGTATTTT. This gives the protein CASSLQAEGTDTQYF.

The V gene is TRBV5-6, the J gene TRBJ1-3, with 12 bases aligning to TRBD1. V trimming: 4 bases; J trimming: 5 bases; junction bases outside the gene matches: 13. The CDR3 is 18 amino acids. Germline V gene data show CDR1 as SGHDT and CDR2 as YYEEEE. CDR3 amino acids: CASSPSGQGATQRNTIYF. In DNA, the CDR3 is TGTGCCAGCAGCCCGTCGGGACAGGGGGCTACCCAACGAAACACCATATATTTT.

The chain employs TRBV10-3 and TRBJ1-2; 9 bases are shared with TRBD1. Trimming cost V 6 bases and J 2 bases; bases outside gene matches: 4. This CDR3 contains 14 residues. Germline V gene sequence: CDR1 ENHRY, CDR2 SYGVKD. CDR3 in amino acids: CAISQDRGNYGYTF. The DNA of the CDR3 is TGTGCCATCAGCCAGGACAGGGGAAACTATGGCTACACCTTC.

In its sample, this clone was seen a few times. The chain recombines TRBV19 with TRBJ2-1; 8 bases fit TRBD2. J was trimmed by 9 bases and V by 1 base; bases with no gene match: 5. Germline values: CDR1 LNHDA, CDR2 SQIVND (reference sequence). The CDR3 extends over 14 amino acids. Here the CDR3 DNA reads TGTGCCAGTAGTATAGGGATAGCGGGGAGTGAGCAGTTCTTC. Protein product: CASSIGIAGSEQFF.

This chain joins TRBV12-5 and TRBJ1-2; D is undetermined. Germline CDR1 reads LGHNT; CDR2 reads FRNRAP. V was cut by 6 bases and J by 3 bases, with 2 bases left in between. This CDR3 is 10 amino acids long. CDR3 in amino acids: CASGDYGYTF. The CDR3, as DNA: TGTGCTAGTGGGGACTATGGCTACACCTTC. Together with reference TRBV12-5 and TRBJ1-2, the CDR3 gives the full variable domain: DARVTQTPRHKVTEMGQEVTMRCQPILGHNTVFWYRQTMMQGLELLAYFRNRAPLDDSGMPKDRFSAEMPDATLATLKIQPSEPRDSAVYFCASGDYGYTFGSGTRLTVV.

CDR3 residues: CAIRSPNTEAFF. The CDR3 nucleotides read TGTGCCATCAGGTCACCGAACACTGAAGCTTTCTTT. The chain combines TRBV10-3 with TRBJ1-1; D ambiguous. Germline V gene sequence: CDR1 ENHRY, CDR2 SYGVKD. Trimming pared 6 bases from V and 1 base from J, leaving 6 bases between. CDR3 length equals 12 residues.

The CDR3 protein is CASNQIRGSTDTQYF. CDR3 coding DNA: TGTGCCAGCAACCAAATTCGGGGATCCACAGATACGCAGTATTTT. The chain joins TRBV25-1 to TRBJ2-3; D may be TRBD2 (5 bases). The CDR3 runs 15 residues. Germline V gene data show CDR1 as MGHDK and CDR2 as SYGVNS. V lost 7 bases, J lost 2 bases, and 16 bases lay in between.

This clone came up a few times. This CDR3 is CAISEGGPNYGYTF. The CDR3 DNA follows: TGTGCCATCAGTGAGGGAGGGCCTAACTATGGCTACACCTTC. The chain joins TRBV10-3 to TRBJ1-2; no firm D call. The germline V gene has CDR1 ENHRY and CDR2 SYGVKD. Trimming shortened V by 2 bases and J by 0 bases, and 7 bases separated the two germline ends. The CDR3 length is 14 residues.

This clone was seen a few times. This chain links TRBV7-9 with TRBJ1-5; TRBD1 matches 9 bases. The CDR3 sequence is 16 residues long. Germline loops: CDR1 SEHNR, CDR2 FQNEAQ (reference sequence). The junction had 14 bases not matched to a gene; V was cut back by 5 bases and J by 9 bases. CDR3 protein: CASSPLTGTGFGPQHF. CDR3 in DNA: TGTGCCAGCAGCCCCTTAACCGGGACAGGGTTTGGGCCCCAGCATTTT.

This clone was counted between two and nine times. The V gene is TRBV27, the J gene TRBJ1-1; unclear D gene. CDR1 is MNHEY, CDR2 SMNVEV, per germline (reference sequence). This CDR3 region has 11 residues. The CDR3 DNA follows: TGTGAGGTCGGGATGAACACTGAAGCTTTCTTT. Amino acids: CEVGMNTEAFF.

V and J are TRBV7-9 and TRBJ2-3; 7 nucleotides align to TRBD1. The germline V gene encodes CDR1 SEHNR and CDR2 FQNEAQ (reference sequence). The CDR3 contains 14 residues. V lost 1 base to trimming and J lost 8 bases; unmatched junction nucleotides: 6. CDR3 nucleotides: TGTGCCAGCAGCTTAGAGACAGGGTTAAGTACGCAGTATTTT. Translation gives CASSLETGLSTQYF.

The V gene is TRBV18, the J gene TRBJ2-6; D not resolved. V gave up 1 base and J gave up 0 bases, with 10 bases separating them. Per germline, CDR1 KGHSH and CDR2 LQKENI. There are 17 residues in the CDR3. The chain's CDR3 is CASSPRQTGSGANVLTF. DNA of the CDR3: TGTGCCAGCTCACCACGGCAGACTGGCTCTGGGGCCAACGTCCTGACTTTC.

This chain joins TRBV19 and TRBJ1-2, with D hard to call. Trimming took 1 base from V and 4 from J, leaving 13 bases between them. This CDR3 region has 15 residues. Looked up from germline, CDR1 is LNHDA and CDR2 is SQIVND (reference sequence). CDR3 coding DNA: TGTGCCAGTAGTATAGTAACGGGCCGAATCTATGGCTACACCTTC. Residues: CASSIVTGRIYGYTF. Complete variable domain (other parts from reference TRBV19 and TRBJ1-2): DGGITQSPKYLFRKEGQNVTLSCEQNLNHDAMYWYRQDPGQGLRLIYYSQIVNDFQKGDIAEGYSVSREKKESFPLTVTSAQKNPTAFYLCASSIVTGRIYGYTFGSGTRLTVV.

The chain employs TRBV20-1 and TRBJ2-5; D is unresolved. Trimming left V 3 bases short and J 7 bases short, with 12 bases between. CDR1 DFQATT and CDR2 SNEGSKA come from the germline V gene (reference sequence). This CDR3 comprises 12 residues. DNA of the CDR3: TGCAGTGCTAGTGGCAGAATGGGGACCCAGTACTTC. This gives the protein CSASGRMGTQYF.

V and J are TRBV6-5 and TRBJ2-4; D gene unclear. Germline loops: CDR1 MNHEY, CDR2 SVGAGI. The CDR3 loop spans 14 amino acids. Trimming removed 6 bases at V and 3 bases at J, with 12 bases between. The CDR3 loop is CASRNRHDKNIQYF. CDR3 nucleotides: TGTGCCAGCAGAAATCGACACGACAAAAACATTCAGTACTTC.

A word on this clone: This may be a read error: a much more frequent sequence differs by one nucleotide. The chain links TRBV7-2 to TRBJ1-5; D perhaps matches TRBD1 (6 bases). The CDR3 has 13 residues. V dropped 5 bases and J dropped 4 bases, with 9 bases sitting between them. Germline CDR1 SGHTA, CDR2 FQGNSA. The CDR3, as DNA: TGTGCCAGCAGCGCGGACAGAAATCAGCCCCAGCATTTT. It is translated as CASSADRNQPQHF.

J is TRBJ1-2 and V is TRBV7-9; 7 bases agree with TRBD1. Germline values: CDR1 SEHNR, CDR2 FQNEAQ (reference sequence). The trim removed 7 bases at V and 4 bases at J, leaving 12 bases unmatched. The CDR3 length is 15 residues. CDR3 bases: TGTGCCAGCAACGATAATACCGGGACAGTCTATGGCTACACCTTC. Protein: CASNDNTGTVYGYTF.

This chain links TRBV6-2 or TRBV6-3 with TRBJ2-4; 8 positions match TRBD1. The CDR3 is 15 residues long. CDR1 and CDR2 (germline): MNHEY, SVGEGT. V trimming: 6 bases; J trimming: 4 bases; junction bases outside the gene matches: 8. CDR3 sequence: CASSPAGQGKNIQYF. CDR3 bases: TGTGCCAGCAGCCCCGCAGGACAGGGTAAAAACATTCAGTACTTC.

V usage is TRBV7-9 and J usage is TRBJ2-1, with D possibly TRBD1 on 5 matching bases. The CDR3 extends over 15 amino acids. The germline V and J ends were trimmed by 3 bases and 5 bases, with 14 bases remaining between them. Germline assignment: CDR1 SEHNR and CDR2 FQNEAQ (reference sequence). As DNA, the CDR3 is TGTGCCAGCAGCTTCGGGCAGGGCTCTAACAATGAGCAGTTCTTC. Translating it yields CASSFGQGSNNEQFF.

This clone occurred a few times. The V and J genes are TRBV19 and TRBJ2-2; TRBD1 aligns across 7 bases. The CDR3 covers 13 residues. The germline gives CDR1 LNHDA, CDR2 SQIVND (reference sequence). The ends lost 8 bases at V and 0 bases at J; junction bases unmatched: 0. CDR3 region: CASGTANTGELFF. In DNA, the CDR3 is TGTGCCAGTGGGACAGCGAACACCGGGGAGCTGTTTTTT.

The chain's CDR3 is CSVDRDQPQHF. In DNA, the CDR3 is TGCAGTGTCGACAGGGATCAGCCCCAGCATTTT. The V call is TRBV20-1, the J call TRBJ1-5, with 7 bases aligning to TRBD1. V dropped 7 bases and J dropped 5; count of bases not matched to a gene: 2. The germline CDR1 and CDR2 sequences are DFQATT and SNEGSKA (reference sequence). The CDR3 consists of 11 residues.

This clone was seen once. The CDR3 region has the DNA TGTGCCAGCAGCATCCTAGCTCGCGCAGGAGACGGGGAGCTGTTTTTT. Translated: CASSILARAGDGELFF. The chain uses TRBV9 and TRBJ2-2; the D gene is possibly TRBD2 (5 bases). The length of the CDR3 is 16 residues. Germline CDR1 SGDLS, CDR2 YYNGEE. V was clipped by 4 bases and J by 7 bases, with 20 bases between them.

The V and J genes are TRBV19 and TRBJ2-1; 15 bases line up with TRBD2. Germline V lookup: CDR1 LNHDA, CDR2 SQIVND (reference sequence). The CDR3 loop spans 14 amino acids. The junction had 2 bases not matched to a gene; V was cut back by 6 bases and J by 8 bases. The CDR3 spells CASSRTSGGDEQFF. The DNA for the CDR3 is TGTGCCAGTAGCCGGACTAGCGGGGGGGATGAGCAGTTCTTC.

Here the CDR3 DNA reads TGTGCCAGCAGCTTAGGGGGTACGAACACTGAAGCTTTCTTT. Encoded protein: CASSLGGTNTEAFF. The chain links TRBV7-9 to TRBJ1-1; D is undetermined. The V gene lost 1 base and the J gene lost 1 base, with 7 bases spanning the gap. Germline CDR1 is SEHNR and CDR2 is FQNEAQ (reference sequence). The CDR3 consists of 14 residues.